This T cell receptor (beta chain) derives from a study of blood T cell repertoires in COVID-19. V was pared by 0 bases and J by 6 bases, with 12 bases of the junction left unmatched. Per the germline V gene, CDR1 is ENHRY and CDR2 is SYGVKD. The length of the CDR3 is 17 residues. Using immunoSEQ multiplex PCR, the repertoire was profiled, and TCRdb retains in-frame clones only, with some absent. The data contain approximately 330,000 clones, 87% of them seen just once; the ten biggest clones take up just over 9.5%. Specimen: peripheral blood. The chain uses TRBV10-3 and TRBJ1-1, with 8 bases aligning to TRBD1. The clonotype comes from a man aged 25-40 years with COVID-19, enrolled during active disease. The CDR3, as DNA: TGTGCCATCAGTGAGTCGGGTGACAGGGGTCAAAAACCTGAAGCTTTCTTT. Protein sequence: CAISESGDRGQKPEAFF.